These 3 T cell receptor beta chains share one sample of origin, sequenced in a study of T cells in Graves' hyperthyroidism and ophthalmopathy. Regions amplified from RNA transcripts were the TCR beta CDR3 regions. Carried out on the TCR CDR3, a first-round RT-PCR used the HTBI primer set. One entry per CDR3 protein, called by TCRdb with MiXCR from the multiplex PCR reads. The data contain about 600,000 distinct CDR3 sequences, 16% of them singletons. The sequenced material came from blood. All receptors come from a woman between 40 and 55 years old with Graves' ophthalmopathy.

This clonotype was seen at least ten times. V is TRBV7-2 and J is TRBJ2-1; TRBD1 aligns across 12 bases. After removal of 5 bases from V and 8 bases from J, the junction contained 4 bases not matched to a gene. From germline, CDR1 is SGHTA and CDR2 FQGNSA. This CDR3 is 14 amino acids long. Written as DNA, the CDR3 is TGTGCCAGCAGCCGGGACAGGGGGCGGCATGAGCAGTTCTTC. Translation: CASSRDRGRHEQFF.

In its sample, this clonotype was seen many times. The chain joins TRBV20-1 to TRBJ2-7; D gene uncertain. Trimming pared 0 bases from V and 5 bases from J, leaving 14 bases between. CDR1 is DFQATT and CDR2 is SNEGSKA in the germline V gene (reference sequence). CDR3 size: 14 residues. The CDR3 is CSARDQWQAHEQYF. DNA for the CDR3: TGCAGTGCTAGAGATCAGTGGCAAGCCCACGAGCAGTACTTC.

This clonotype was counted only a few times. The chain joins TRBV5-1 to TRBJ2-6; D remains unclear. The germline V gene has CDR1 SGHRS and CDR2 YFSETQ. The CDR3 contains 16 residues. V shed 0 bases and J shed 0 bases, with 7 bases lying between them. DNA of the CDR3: TGCGCCAGCAGCTTGGAAGGCCTCTCTGGGGCCAACGTCCTGACTTTC. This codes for CASSLEGLSGANVLTF.